This TCR beta chain comes out of a study of PD-1 blockade in mismatch repair-deficient tumors. Data came from immunoSEQ multiplex PCR; TCRdb stores just in-frame clones and leaves some out. The table shows tens of thousands of clones, with about 83% occurring only once. V was pared by 0 bases and J by 4 bases, with 11 bases between. The CDR3 loop spans 15 amino acids. Per the germline V gene, CDR1 is SGHAT and CDR2 is FQNNGV. Mismatch repair deficiency was confirmed in all patients, by PCR or immunohistochemistry. This receptor was taken from an adult with mismatch repair-deficient cancer. The source material was peripheral blood, sampled 2 weeks after starting pembrolizumab. V is TRBV11-2 and J is TRBJ2-3; D is undetermined. The CDR3 DNA reads TGTGCCAGCAGCTTAGAATGGATCGGTGCAGATACGCAGTATTTT. Its protein product is CASSLEWIGADTQYF.